This is a list of T cell receptor beta chains from one sample in a study of shared clonotypes between healthy human individuals. TCRdb keeps only in-frame clones here, not all; method: immunoSEQ multiplex PCR. In the table there are approximately 2,000,000 clones, around 92% of which are singletons. The sample consisted of naive CD4+ T cells from PBMCs. These TCRs come from a man aged 18 to 35 in good health. Some clones in this sample may be carry-over from other donors' samples. The CDR3 runs from the conserved cysteine through the conserved F or W. Fields, in order: V gene, J gene, clone size, D gene, CDR3 protein, CDR3 DNA. A D gene is named only where the DNA matches it firmly. A clone size is listed for some rows: how often the clone was seen (once, few, many), or a class if it is expanded.

TRBV28	TRBJ2-3	.	TRBD1	CAIGTPGQGTDTQYF	TGTGCCATCGGTACCCCGGGACAGGGGACAGATACGCAGTATTTT
TRBV2	TRBJ1-1	.	TRBD1	CASRVTGGGTEAFF	TGTGCCAGCAGAGTAACAGGGGGCGGCACTGAAGCTTTCTTT
TRBV7-9	TRBJ1-1	.	TRBD1	CASSLLQGPHSEAFF	TGTGCCAGCAGCTTATTACAGGGGCCCCACTCTGAAGCTTTCTTT
TRBV18	TRBJ2-7	.	.	CASSPGVYAYEQYF	TGTGCCAGCTCACCAGGGGTCTACGCCTACGAGCAGTACTTC
TRBV6-4	TRBJ2-6	.	.	CASSPSAVGGRGANVLTF	TGTGCCAGCAGTCCCTCGGCGGTTGGAGGGCGAGGGGCCAACGTCCTGACTTTC
TRBV15	TRBJ2-7	.	.	CATSREGSHYEQYF	TGTGCCACCAGCAGAGAAGGCAGCCACTACGAGCAGTACTTC
TRBV2	TRBJ2-5	.	.	CASSEWQGVGETQYF	TGTGCCAGCAGTGAGTGGCAGGGAGTTGGGGAGACCCAGTACTTC
TRBV2	TRBJ2-3	.	.	CASSEAGNTDTQYF	TGTGCCAGCAGTGAAGCCGGCAACACAGATACGCAGTATTTT
TRBV18	TRBJ1-1	.	.	CASSFDQNTEAFF	TGTGCCAGCTCATTCGACCAGAACACTGAAGCTTTCTTT
TRBV4-3	TRBJ1-2	.	.	CASSQDYGGPYGYTF	TGCGCCAGCAGCCAAGATTACGGAGGGCCCTATGGCTACACCTTC
TRBV6-5	TRBJ2-7	.	.	CASSYSTGRTYEQYF	TGTGCCAGCAGTTACTCGACGGGCCGGACCTACGAGCAGTACTTC
TRBV6-1	TRBJ1-1	.	.	CASSEARGVNTEAFF	TGTGCCAGCAGTGAAGCTCGGGGCGTGAACACTGAAGCTTTCTTT
TRBV23-1	TRBJ1-5	.	TRBD1	CASTPGQGSQPQHF	TGCGCCAGCACCCCGGGACAGGGGAGTCAGCCCCAGCATTTT
TRBV15	TRBJ1-1	.	.	CATSRDWTVRSTEAFF	TGTGCCACCAGCAGAGATTGGACAGTGCGGAGCACTGAAGCTTTCTTT
TRBV27	TRBJ1-4	.	.	CASSQRGVNEGKLFF	TGTGCCAGCAGCCAACGGGGCGTAAATGAGGGAAAACTGTTTTTT
TRBV15	TRBJ2-3	.	.	CATSRDMTDTQYF	TGTGCCACCAGCAGAGATATGACAGATACGCAGTATTTT
TRBV9	TRBJ2-3	.	TRBD2	CASSVDSGRSTDTQYF	TGTGCCAGCAGCGTTGATAGCGGGAGATCAACAGATACGCAGTATTTT
TRBV7-2	TRBJ2-7	.	.	CASSSRERLSYEQYF	TGTGCCAGCAGCTCCCGGGAGCGACTTTCCTACGAGCAGTACTTC
TRBV18	TRBJ2-1	.	.	CASSLLPSDYNEQFF	TGTGCCAGCTCACTCCTCCCCTCCGACTACAATGAGCAGTTCTTC
TRBV5-1	TRBJ2-5	.	TRBD2	CASSLGTSGTIKKETQYF	TGCGCCAGCAGCTTGGGGACTAGCGGGACGATTAAGAAAGAGACCCAGTACTTC
TRBV18	TRBJ2-7	.	TRBD1	CASSPPGQASYEQYF	TGTGCCAGCTCACCACCGGGACAGGCCTCCTACGAGCAGTACTTC
TRBV28	TRBJ2-1	.	TRBD1	CASTRDRDEQFF	TGTGCCAGCACCCGGGACAGAGATGAGCAGTTCTTC
TRBV7-9	TRBJ2-7	.	TRBD1	CASSPRDRDYEQYF	TGTGCCAGCAGCCCGCGGGACAGGGACTACGAGCAGTACTTC
TRBV9	TRBJ2-2	.	.	CASSPGQGDTGELFF	TGTGCCAGCAGCCCGGGGCAGGGAGACACCGGGGAGCTGTTTTTT
TRBV19	TRBJ2-7	once	.	CASSMDTSYEQYF	TGTGCCAGTAGTATGGACACCTCCTACGAGCAGTACTTC
TRBV6-7	TRBJ1-5	.	TRBD1	CASYGRGTVNQPQHF	TGTGCCAGCTACGGTAGGGGGACAGTCAATCAGCCCCAGCATTTT
TRBV28	TRBJ2-3	.	.	CASSSLRDRAGEDTQYF	TGTGCCAGCAGTTCACTTAGGGACCGAGCCGGGGAAGATACGCAGTATTTT
TRBV5-6	TRBJ2-4	.	.	CASSFVGQGEAKNIQYF	TGTGCCAGCAGCTTTGTCGGGCAAGGGGAGGCCAAAAACATTCAGTACTTC
TRBV9	TRBJ2-1	.	.	CASSLGGSYNEQFF	TGTGCCAGCAGTCTCGGGGGTTCCTACAATGAGCAGTTCTTC
TRBV15	TRBJ2-1	.	.	CATSRVGGEQFF	TGTGCCACCAGCAGAGTTGGGGGTGAGCAGTTCTTC
TRBV12-1	TRBJ1-4	.	.	CATGVGRDKKLFF	TGTGCCACCGGGGTGGGGAGGGACAAAAAACTGTTTTTT
TRBV19	TRBJ2-3	.	.	CASSITRVVPQRKGDTQYF	TGTGCCAGTAGTATAACGAGGGTGGTTCCTCAGAGAAAGGGGGATACGCAGTATTTT
TRBV5-1	TRBJ1-4	.	.	CASTGHKSEKLFF	TGCGCCAGCACAGGACACAAAAGTGAAAAACTGTTTTTT